This entry is about one T cell receptor beta chain. CDR3 size: 15 residues. Trimming stripped 3 bases from V and 0 bases from J, with 12 bases between. The germline V gene has CDR1 SGHRS and CDR2 YFSETQ. This specimen belongs to a study of blood T cell repertoires in COVID-19. Study as a whole: Samples taken during acute and convalescent COVID-19 were collected in the United States, Italy and Spain. Sources were T cells, B-cell-depleted T cells, or PBMCs; the material itself was cDNA or gDNA.

Source study methods: Amplifying reference gene primers gave estimates of nucleated cell counts. Using immunoSEQ multiplex PCR, the repertoire was profiled, and TCRdb retains in-frame clones only, with some absent. That table supplies the V and J calls and clone size; D and trimming were determined from the DNA. The repertoire holds around 97,000 clones, with around nine tenths as singletons. The V and J genes are TRBV5-1 and TRBJ1-1, with a tentative D call TRBD1 (6 bases). Sequencing was done on a sample of peripheral blood. The receptor was derived from a human donor in a cohort sampled during active COVID-19. The CDR3 DNA sequence: TGCGCCAGCAGCTCGACAGGAGACATGAACACTGAAGCTTTCTTT. Protein sequence: CASSSTGDMNTEAFF.